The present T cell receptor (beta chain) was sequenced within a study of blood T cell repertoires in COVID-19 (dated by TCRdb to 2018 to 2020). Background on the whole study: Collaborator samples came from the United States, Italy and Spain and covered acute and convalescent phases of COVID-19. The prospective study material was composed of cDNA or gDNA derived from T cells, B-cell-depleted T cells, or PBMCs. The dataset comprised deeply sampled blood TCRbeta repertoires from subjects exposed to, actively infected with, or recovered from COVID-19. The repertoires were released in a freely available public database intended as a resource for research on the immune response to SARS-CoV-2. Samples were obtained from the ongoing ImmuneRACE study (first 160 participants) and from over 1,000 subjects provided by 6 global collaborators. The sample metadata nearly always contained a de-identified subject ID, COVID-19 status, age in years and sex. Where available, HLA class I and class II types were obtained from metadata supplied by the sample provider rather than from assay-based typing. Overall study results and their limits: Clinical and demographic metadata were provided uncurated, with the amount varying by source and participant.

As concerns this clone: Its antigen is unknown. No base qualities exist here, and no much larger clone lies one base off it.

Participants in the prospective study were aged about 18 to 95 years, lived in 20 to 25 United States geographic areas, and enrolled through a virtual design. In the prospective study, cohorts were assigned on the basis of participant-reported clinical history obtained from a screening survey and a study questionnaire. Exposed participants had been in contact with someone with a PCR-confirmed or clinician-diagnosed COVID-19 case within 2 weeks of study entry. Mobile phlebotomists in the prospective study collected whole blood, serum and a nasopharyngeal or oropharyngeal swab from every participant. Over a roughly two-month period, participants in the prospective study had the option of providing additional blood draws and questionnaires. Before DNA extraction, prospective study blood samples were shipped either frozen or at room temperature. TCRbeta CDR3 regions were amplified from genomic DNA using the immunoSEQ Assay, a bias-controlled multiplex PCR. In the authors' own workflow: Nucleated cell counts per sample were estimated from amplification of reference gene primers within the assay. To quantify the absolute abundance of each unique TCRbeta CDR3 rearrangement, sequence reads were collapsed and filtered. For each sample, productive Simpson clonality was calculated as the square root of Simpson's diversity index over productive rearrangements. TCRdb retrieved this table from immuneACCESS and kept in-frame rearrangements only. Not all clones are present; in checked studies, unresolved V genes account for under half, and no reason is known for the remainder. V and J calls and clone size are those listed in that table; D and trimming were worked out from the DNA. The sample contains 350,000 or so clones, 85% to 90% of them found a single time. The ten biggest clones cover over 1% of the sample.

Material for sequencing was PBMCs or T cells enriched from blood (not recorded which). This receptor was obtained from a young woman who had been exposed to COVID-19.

This receptor carries the CDR3 CASSLWGLYGYTF. The nucleotide sequence is TGTGCCAGCAGCTTATGGGGGCTCTATGGCTACACCTTC. Recombination joined TRBV7-3 with TRBJ1-2, with TRBD1 perhaps the D gene, on 6 matching bases. Trimming removed 2 bases from V and 4 bases from J, leaving 8 bases between the germline ends. The CDR3 runs 13 amino acids, cysteine and phenylalanine included. The only DNA kept is the CDR3, 39 bases in frame from the first base. CDR1 and CDR2, per the germline V gene, are SGHTA and FQGTGA.